Below, 26 T cell receptor beta chains from the same sample are listed, as sequenced in a study of T-cell memory formation after mild COVID-19. TCRdb passed the 5' RACE reads through MiXCR, listing each CDR3 protein once. Here the sample spans 150,000 to 200,000 distinct CDR3 sequences, roughly 30% being singletons. Sequencing input: PBMCs or a T cell subset sorted from them (not recorded which). These receptors were taken from an adult woman who had mild COVID-19 (a few samples of this study predate the infection). Cell type and time point are not known.

The table lists this clonotype with a few counts. The V gene is TRBV5-1, the J gene TRBJ1-2, with D hard to call. CDR3 size: 12 residues. Germline V CDR1 and CDR2: SGHRS, YFSETQ. V lost 6 bases and J lost 4, with 10 bases in between. The DNA for the CDR3 is TGCGCCAGCAAGGCCACTGGCTATGGCTACACCTTC. This gives the protein CASKATGYGYTF.

This clonotype was seen only a few times. The rearrangement uses TRBV7-8 and TRBJ1-2, with D hard to call. This CDR3 region has 15 residues. The germline gives CDR1 SGHVS, CDR2 FQNEAQ. Trimming removed 3 bases at V and 2 bases at J, with 13 bases between. This CDR3 is CASSLAGELNYGYTF. The CDR3 DNA reads as TGTGCCAGCAGCTTGGCCGGGGAATTAAACTATGGCTACACCTTC.

This chain uses TRBV5-1 with TRBJ2-3; weak D call: TRBD2 (5 bases). The CDR3 sequence is 14 residues long. Germline V gene lookup returns CDR1 SGHRS and CDR2 YFSETQ. Between the trimmed V and J ends, which lost 4 bases and 2 bases, there was a span of 11 bases. CDR3 in amino acids: CASSLWTSTDTQYF. CDR3 sequence (DNA): TGCGCCAGCAGCCTATGGACTTCCACAGATACGCAGTATTTT. The variable domain in full, completed from reference TRBV5-1 and TRBJ2-3, reads KAGVTQTPRYLIKTRGQQVTLSCSPISGHRSVSWYQQTPGQGLQFLFEYFSETQRNKGNFPGRFSGRQFSNSRSEMNVSTLELGDSALYLCASSLWTSTDTQYFGPGTRLTVL.

The chain links TRBV5-1 to TRBJ2-7; tentative D call: TRBD2 (6 bases). V shed 0 bases and J shed 0 bases, with 13 bases lying between them. The CDR3 is 16 residues long. Germline V CDR1 and CDR2: SGHRS, YFSETQ. CDR3 in amino acids: CASSLAGLKASYEQYF. The CDR3, as DNA: TGCGCCAGCAGCTTGGCGGGACTCAAGGCCTCCTACGAGCAGTACTTC. Full variable domain (missing parts from reference TRBV5-1 and TRBJ2-7): KAGVTQTPRYLIKTRGQQVTLSCSPISGHRSVSWYQQTPGQGLQFLFEYFSETQRNKGNFPGRFSGRQFSNSRSEMNVSTLELGDSALYLCASSLAGLKASYEQYFGPGTRLTVT.

The table lists this clonotype with a few counts. The chain is built from TRBV5-5 and TRBJ2-7, with TRBD2 matching over 10 bases. In germline, CDR1 is SGHKS, CDR2 YYEKEE (reference sequence). The V and J ends lost 4 bases and 0 bases, in that order; junction bases with no gene match: 4. CDR3 length equals 15 residues. CDR3 loop: CASSSSGGYSYEQYF. The CDR3 DNA reads as TGTGCCAGCAGCAGTAGCGGGGGGTACTCCTACGAGCAGTACTTC.

In this sample, this clonotype turned up a few times. This chain links TRBV29-1 with TRBJ2-1; D uncertain. CDR3 length: 13 amino acids. V lost 3 bases and J lost 4, with 10 bases in between. Germline values: CDR1 SQVTM, CDR2 ANQGSEA. The CDR3: CSVDALRYNEQFF. For the CDR3, the DNA is TGCAGCGTTGATGCCCTTCGGTACAATGAGCAGTTCTTC.

In this sample, this clonotype turned up a few times. This chain uses TRBV4-1 with TRBJ1-3, with D hard to call. V was clipped by 5 bases and J by 0 bases, with 11 bases between them. The CDR3 is 15 amino acids. The germline V gene has CDR1 MGHRA and CDR2 YSYEKL. CDR3 DNA: TGCGCCAGCAGCTCAAGGACGGTCTCTGGAAACACCATATATTTT. Translating it yields CASSSRTVSGNTIYF.

This clonotype has just a few counts. The V gene is TRBV3-1, the J gene TRBJ2-1, with 7 bases identical to TRBD2. Germline V lookup: CDR1 LGHDT, CDR2 YNNKEL (reference sequence). The ends lost 3 bases at V and 8 bases at J; junction bases unmatched: 4. This CDR3 has 13 residues. CDR3 sequence (DNA): TGTGCCAGCAGCCAGGCGGGAGCGGATGAGCAGTTCTTC. Its protein product is CASSQAGADEQFF.

This chain connects TRBV30 to TRBJ2-7; D ambiguous. From germline, CDR1 is GTSNPN and CDR2 SVGIG (reference sequence). Trimming cost V 1 base and J 3 bases, with 7 bases left between them. This CDR3 is built from 12 residues. The CDR3 coding sequence is TGTGCCTGGAGTGGGGGATACTACGAGCAGTACTTC. It encodes CAWSGGYYEQYF. Full variable domain (rest looked up from reference TRBV30 and TRBJ2-7): SQTIHQWPATLVQPVGSPLSLECTVEGTSNPNLYWYRQAAGRGLQLLFYSVGIGQISSEVPQNLSASRPQDRQFILSSKKLLLSDSGFYLCAWSGGYYEQYFGPGTRLTVT.

This chain links TRBV10-3 with TRBJ2-3, with D perhaps matching TRBD2 (5 bases). The V end was cut by 4 bases, the J end by 3 bases, with 14 bases between. This CDR3 has 15 residues. Germline V lookup: CDR1 ENHRY, CDR2 SYGVKD. The CDR3 protein is CAISAGDYQTDTQYF. Here the CDR3 DNA reads TGTGCCATCAGTGCAGGAGACTACCAAACAGATACGCAGTATTTT.

The chain links TRBV29-1 to TRBJ2-5; 8 bases align to TRBD2. Germline V CDR1 and CDR2: SQVTM, ANQGSEA. This CDR3 contains 13 residues. The V segment lost 6 bases and the J segment 1 base; nucleotides outside the gene matches: 4. CDR3 protein: CSVITSGQETQYF. CDR3 sequence (DNA): TGCAGCGTCATAACTAGCGGCCAAGAGACCCAGTACTTC.

The table lists this clonotype with a few counts. The chain has TRBV7-2 and TRBJ2-1, with 9 bases that match TRBD2. The V segment lost 5 bases and the J segment 3 bases; nucleotides outside the gene matches: 11. Germline CDR1 reads SGHTA; CDR2 reads FQGNSA. The CDR3 spans 17 residues. The CDR3 region has the DNA TGTGCCAGCAGCGTCCAGCGACTAGCGGAGATCTACAATGAGCAGTTCTTC. Amino acid sequence: CASSVQRLAEIYNEQFF.

The V and J genes are TRBV7-2 and TRBJ2-1; 9 bases are shared with TRBD2. The length of the CDR3 is 17 residues. Germline CDR1 is SGHTA and CDR2 is FQGNSA. With V trimmed by 1 base and J by 7 bases, 11 bases remained unmatched. The CDR3 spells CASSLDLLRGRGNEQFF. The DNA for the CDR3 is TGTGCCAGCAGCTTAGACCTCCTTCGCGGGAGGGGAAATGAGCAGTTCTTC.

This clonotype turned up a few times. The chain couples TRBV12-3 or TRBV12-4 to TRBJ2-1; 8 bases fit TRBD2. With 4 bases clipped from V and 0 bases from J, the junction kept 14 bases outside the gene matches. The CDR3 is 19 residues long. Here the CDR3 reads CASSSGAGGVQRSYNEQFF. The CDR3 nucleotides are TGTGCCAGCAGTTCGGGAGCCGGGGGGGTGCAGCGCTCCTACAATGAGCAGTTCTTC.

The chain links TRBV13 to TRBJ2-7; TRBD2 matches at 9 bases. Germline CDR1 and CDR2: PRHDT and FYEKMQ (reference sequence). After removal of 4 bases from V and 7 bases from J, the junction contained 8 bases not matched to a gene. CDR3 length: 14 residues. CDR3 DNA sequence: TGTGCCAGCAGCTCGGGTAGCGGGAGCGTTGAGCAGTACTTC. Its translation is CASSSGSGSVEQYF.

This rearrangement joins TRBV29-1 to TRBJ2-1; D is unresolved. Trimming stripped 7 bases from V and 0 bases from J, with 4 bases between. Germline V gives CDR1 SQVTM, CDR2 ANQGSEA. This CDR3 spans 11 amino acids. This CDR3 is CSGSSYNEQFF. For the CDR3, the DNA is TGCAGCGGGAGCTCCTACAATGAGCAGTTCTTC.

The rearrangement links TRBV24-1 to TRBJ2-3, with unresolved D. CDR3 length: 11 residues. The V gene's germline CDR1 is KGHDR and CDR2 SFDVKD. V was cut by 9 bases and J by 6 bases, with 9 bases left in between. CDR3 loop: CATSVGDTQYF. In DNA, the CDR3 is TGTGCCACCTCCGTAGGGGATACGCAGTATTTT.

J is TRBJ2-7 and V is TRBV5-1; D unresolved. CDR3 size: 14 residues. V gave up 1 base and J gave up 2 bases, with 10 bases separating them. Germline V gene lookup returns CDR1 SGHRS and CDR2 YFSETQ. CDR3 region: CASSLRVPTYEQYF. As DNA, the CDR3 is TGCGCCAGCAGCTTGCGAGTTCCGACCTACGAGCAGTACTTC.

This clonotype was picked up a small number of times. The CDR3 sequence is CATTESIAGKETQYF. DNA for the CDR3: TGTGCCACTACCGAATCAATCGCAGGGAAAGAGACCCAGTACTTC. The chain is built from TRBV24-1 and TRBJ2-5; D is perhaps TRBD1 (5 bases). This CDR3 is 15 amino acids long. Germline values: CDR1 KGHDR, CDR2 SFDVKD. V lost 10 bases and J lost 3, with 20 bases in between.

The V gene is TRBV7-2, the J gene TRBJ1-6; 8 bases are a match to TRBD1. Germline trimming cut 5 bases from V and 7 bases from J; bases unmatched to any gene: 7. Germline assignment: CDR1 SGHTA and CDR2 FQGNSA. The CDR3 has 15 residues. In DNA form, the CDR3 reads TGTGCCAGCAGCCCGTCCCGGGACAGGAATTCACCCCTCCACTTT. Amino acids: CASSPSRDRNSPLHF.

This clonotype was counted a few times. The V gene is TRBV9, the J gene TRBJ2-1; D is perhaps TRBD1 or TRBD2 (5 bases each). The V gene's germline CDR1 is SGDLS and CDR2 YYNGEE. This CDR3 has 15 residues. Trimming cost V 3 bases and J 8 bases, with 18 bases left between them. In DNA form, the CDR3 reads TGTGCCAGCAGCGCTCAGGAGCAGGGAGTTGATGAGCAGTTCTTC. This gives the protein CASSAQEQGVDEQFF.

The chain carries TRBV6-5 and TRBJ2-7; a weak D match, TRBD2 (5 bases). This CDR3 spans 12 amino acids. V lost 2 bases to trimming and J lost 7 bases, with 9 bases between them. Per germline, CDR1 MNHEY and CDR2 SVGAGI. CDR3 in DNA: TGTGCCAGCAGTTACGGAGGACGGGAGCAGTACTTC. Its protein is CASSYGGREQYF.

The J gene is TRBJ1-5, the V gene TRBV11-2; D is possibly TRBD1 (5 bases). V lost 0 bases to trimming and J lost 6 bases, with 12 bases between them. The germline gives CDR1 SGHAT, CDR2 FQNNGV. CDR3 length equals 15 residues. As DNA, the CDR3 is TGTGCCAGCAGCTTAGAAGGCCAGGGCTTTCAGCCCCAGCATTTT. This sequence encodes CASSLEGQGFQPQHF.

The V call is TRBV12-3 or TRBV12-4, the J call TRBJ1-4; 8 nucleotides agree with TRBD1. The CDR3 runs 14 residues. Unmatched junction bases numbered 7, after V lost 5 bases and J lost 8 bases. CDR3 coding DNA: TGTGCCAGCAGTCTCACAGGGGGGGGAGAAAAACTGTTTTTT. Translated, it gives CASSLTGGGEKLFF.

This chain connects TRBV14 to TRBJ2-5; D uncertain. This CDR3 is 14 amino acids long. CDR1 and CDR2 (germline): SGHDN, FVKESK. Trimming cost V 1 base and J 0 bases, with 6 bases left between them. CDR3 sequence reads: CASSQVRDQETQYF. The CDR3 DNA reads TGTGCCAGCAGCCAAGTCCGGGACCAAGAGACCCAGTACTTC.

This clonotype was detected a few times. This chain joins TRBV29-1 and TRBJ1-2; TRBD1 is a possible D gene (5 bases). Trimming removed 8 bases at V and 6 bases at J, with 13 bases between. This CDR3 is 11 amino acids long. Germline CDR1 reads SQVTM; CDR2 reads ANQGSEA. This chain's CDR3 is CSSRGGDGYTF. In DNA, the CDR3 is TGCAGCTCCCGGGGGGGAGATGGCTACACCTTC. The entire variable domain, with the rest obtained from reference TRBV29-1 and TRBJ1-2, is as follows: SAVISQKPSRDICQRGTSLTIQCQVDSQVTMMFWYRQQPGQSLTLIATANQGSEATYESGFVIDKFPISRPNLTFSTLTVSNMSPEDSSIYLCSSRGGDGYTFGSGTRLTVV.